This TCR beta chain was identified in a study of control samples from healthy donors and cancer patients. Clones were sequenced by immunoSEQ multiplex PCR, and TCRdb holds only the in-frame ones, with some missing. The repertoire has around 120,000 clones, 87% of them found once; the top ten carry 2.9%. This CDR3 has 13 amino acids. Looked up from germline, CDR1 is MNHEY and CDR2 is SVGAGI. V was clipped by 6 bases and J by 3 bases, with 12 bases between them. The specimen was blood. This rearrangement joins TRBV6-5 to TRBJ2-7; D is perhaps TRBD1 (5 bases). This receptor was taken from a man in his 60s in good health. The CDR3, as DNA: TGTGCCAGCAGGCCTACAGGTTTCTACGAGCAGTACTTC. This gives the protein CASRPTGFYEQYF.